The 10 T cell receptor beta chains listed next were all sequenced from one sample in a study of T cells in localized non-small cell lung cancer (dated by TCRdb to about 2020). The method was the immunoSEQ multiplex PCR assay. TCRdb carries this immuneACCESS record with in-frame sequences only. Its versions omit some clonotypes, under half of them owing to an unresolved V gene in the studies checked, with the rest unexplained. Present in this sample are 35,000 or so clones, about 90% of which were seen just once. The ten top clones hold roughly 2.6% of the sample. The specimen was peripheral blood, collected before any cancer treatment. These receptors all stem from a woman aged 35 to 69 with stage I lung adenocarcinoma.

The gene calls are TRBV13 and TRBJ2-7, with TRBD1 as a possible D gene (5 bases). Germline CDR1 and CDR2: PRHDT and FYEKMQ (reference sequence). The CDR3 consists of 14 residues. V was cut by 0 bases and J by 6 bases, with 12 bases left in between. The CDR3 sequence is CASSLGPGSGEQYF. The CDR3 nucleotides read TGTGCCAGCAGCTTAGGTCCAGGGTCCGGCGAGCAGTACTTC. The full variable domain, with the rest looked up from reference TRBV13 and TRBJ2-7, is AAGVIQSPRHLIKEKRETATLKCYPIPRHDTVYWYQQGPGQDPQFLISFYEKMQSDKGSIPDRFSAQQFSDYHSELNMSSLELGDSALYFCASSLGPGSGEQYFGPGTRLTVT.

The J gene is TRBJ1-3, the V gene TRBV28, with D possibly matching TRBD1 (6 bases). Trimming took 6 bases from V and 0 from J, leaving 24 bases between them. The CDR3 runs 19 residues. Germline-derived CDR1 and CDR2 are MDHEN and SYDVKM. In DNA, the CDR3 is TGTGCCAGCAGCCCTTCTCTGGGGGCGCTACCGGACTCTGGAAACACCATATATTTT. Translation: CASSPSLGALPDSGNTIYF.

The chain has TRBV7-9 and TRBJ1-5, with TRBD1 matching 7 bases. The J segment lost 3 bases and the V segment lost 5 bases, leaving 10 bases of the junction unmatched. CDR1 is SEHNR and CDR2 is FQNEAQ in the germline V gene (reference sequence). The CDR3 consists of 16 residues. The CDR3 sequence is CASSPSGTDHNQPQHF. CDR3 bases: TGTGCCAGCAGCCCATCCGGGACAGACCACAATCAGCCCCAGCATTTT.

This clone was counted a single time. The chain recombines TRBV28 with TRBJ2-6, with D uncertain. This CDR3 is 13 amino acids long. Germline values: CDR1 MDHEN, CDR2 SYDVKM. V was trimmed by 8 bases and J by 4 bases, leaving 9 bases between them. Here the CDR3 reads CASHNPGANVLTF. CDR3 bases: TGTGCCAGCCATAACCCCGGGGCCAACGTCCTGACTTTC.

The chain uses TRBV7-2 and TRBJ1-5; D is unresolved. In germline, CDR1 is SGHTA, CDR2 FQGNSA. The CDR3 has 14 residues. With 1 base removed from V and 3 bases from J, the gap between germline ends came to 7 bases. This CDR3 reads CASSLGHLNQPQHF. The DNA for the CDR3 is TGTGCCAGCAGCTTAGGACACCTCAATCAGCCCCAGCATTTT. The complete variable domain, with remaining parts taken from reference TRBV7-2 and TRBJ1-5, reads GAGVSQSPSNKVTEKGKDVELRCDPISGHTALYWYRQSLGQGLEFLIYFQGNSAPDKSGLPSDRFSAERTGGSVSTLTIQRTQQEDSAVYLCASSLGHLNQPQHFGDGTRLSIL.

The genes are TRBV5-1 and TRBJ2-2, with a tentative D call TRBD1 (6 bases). V was trimmed by 3 bases and J by 0 bases, leaving 15 bases between them. The CDR3 loop spans 17 amino acids. CDR1 SGHRS and CDR2 YFSETQ come from the germline V gene. The CDR3 DNA reads TGCGCCAGCAGCTCAGCAGGGGATTCGACGAACACCGGGGAGCTGTTTTTT. Encoded protein: CASSSAGDSTNTGELFF.

The J gene is TRBJ1-3, the V gene TRBV9; D is unresolved. Germline lookup yields CDR1 SGDLS and CDR2 YYNGEE. The V end lost 4 bases, the J end lost 0 bases, and 14 bases lay between the germline ends. This CDR3 spans 16 amino acids. The CDR3 spells CASSPLYSLSGNTIYF. DNA of the CDR3: TGTGCCAGCAGCCCACTCTACAGCCTCTCTGGAAACACCATATATTTT.

This rearrangement joins TRBV4-2 to TRBJ2-2; 7 bases map to TRBD2. This CDR3 comprises 16 residues. Germline V CDR1 and CDR2: LGHNA, YNFKEQ. J lost 1 base, V lost 2 bases, and 4 bases had no gene match. CDR3 DNA sequence: TGTGCCAGCAGCCAAATGGCTAGCGGGAACACCGGGGAGCTGTTTTTT. Protein sequence: CASSQMASGNTGELFF.

This chain joins TRBV4-1 and TRBJ1-1; D is unresolved. The germline V gene encodes CDR1 MGHRA and CDR2 YSYEKL. The CDR3 has 15 amino acids. V gave up 4 bases and J gave up 0 bases, with 12 bases separating them. Written as DNA, the CDR3 is TGCGCCAGCAGCCTAACCAGGAACATGAACACTGAAGCTTTCTTT. Translating gives CASSLTRNMNTEAFF.

The chain joins TRBV30 to TRBJ1-2; 8 bases agree with TRBD1. V shed 3 bases and J 5 bases; nucleotides not matched to a gene: 11. The germline V gene has CDR1 GTSNPN and CDR2 SVGIG (reference sequence). The CDR3 has 15 residues. Here the CDR3 DNA reads TGTGCCTGGAGCGTACCCCACAGGGGGGGATATGGCTACACCTTC. Residues: CAWSVPHRGGYGYTF. Full variable domain (missing parts from reference TRBV30 and TRBJ1-2): SQTIHQWPATLVQPVGSPLSLECTVEGTSNPNLYWYRQAAGRGLQLLFYSVGIGQISSEVPQNLSASRPQDRQFILSSKKLLLSDSGFYLCAWSVPHRGGYGYTFGSGTRLTVV.